Described below is a single T cell receptor (beta chain) sequence and its context. The source of the sample is a study of CD8+CD57+ T cells in acquired aplastic anemia. For the study at large: Sorted CD4+ and CD8+ cell DNA averaged roughly 3.2 ug.

Only patients with CD8+CD57+ cell expansion on flow cytometry were chosen for sequencing. Diagnosis of severe acquired aplastic anemia applied to all patients. Patient blood was sampled before any therapy had been received. According to the study, genomic DNA was the template for TCR beta VDJ and CDR3 profiling. TCRdb re-called the reads through MiXCR, storing one row per CDR3 protein. The top ten hold approximately 3% of the sample, which has 160,000 or so distinct CDR3 sequences, roughly 48% seen once. This CDR3 region has 14 residues. V lost 6 bases to trimming and J lost 4 bases, with 16 bases between them. The germline CDR1 and CDR2 sequences are SGHDT and YYEEEE.

The TCR originated in a human donor with aplastic anemia. The chain carries TRBV5-6 and TRBJ1-1; D not certain. Sequencing was done on a sample of sorted CD4+, CD8+, or CD8+CD57+ T cells (not recorded which) from PBMCs. CDR3 protein: CASMVGVGVTEAFF. CDR3 nucleotides: TGTGCCAGCATGGTCGGTGTAGGTGTCACTGAAGCTTTCTTT.